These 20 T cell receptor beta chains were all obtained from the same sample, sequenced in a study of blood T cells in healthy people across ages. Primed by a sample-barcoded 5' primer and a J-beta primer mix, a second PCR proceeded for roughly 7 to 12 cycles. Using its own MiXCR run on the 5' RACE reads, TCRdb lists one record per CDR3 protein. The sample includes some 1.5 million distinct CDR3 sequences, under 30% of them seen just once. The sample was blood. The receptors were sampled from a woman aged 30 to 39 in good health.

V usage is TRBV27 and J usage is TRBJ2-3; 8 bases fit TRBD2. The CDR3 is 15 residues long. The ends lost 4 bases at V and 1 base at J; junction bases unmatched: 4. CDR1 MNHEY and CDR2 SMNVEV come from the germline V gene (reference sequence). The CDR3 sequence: CASSWTSIGTDTQYF. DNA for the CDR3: TGTGCCAGCAGTTGGACTAGCATAGGCACAGATACGCAGTATTTT.

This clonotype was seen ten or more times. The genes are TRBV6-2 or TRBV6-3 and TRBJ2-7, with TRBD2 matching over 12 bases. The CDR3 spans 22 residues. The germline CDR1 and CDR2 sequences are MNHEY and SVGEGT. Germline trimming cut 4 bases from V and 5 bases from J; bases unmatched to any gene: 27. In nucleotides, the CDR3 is TGTGCCAGCAGTTTTACATCCGCCGGGACACGGGTGACTAGCGGGAGTCCCGACGAGCAGTACTTC. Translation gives CASSFTSAGTRVTSGSPDEQYF.

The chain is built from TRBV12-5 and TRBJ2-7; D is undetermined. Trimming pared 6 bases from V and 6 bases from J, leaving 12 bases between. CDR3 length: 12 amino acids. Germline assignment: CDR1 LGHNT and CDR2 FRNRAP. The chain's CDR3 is CASGPGFIEQYF. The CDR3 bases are TGTGCTAGTGGCCCTGGGTTCATCGAGCAGTACTTC.

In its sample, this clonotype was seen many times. The CDR3 region has the DNA TGCAGTGCAACCCCGGGACTAGGCCAAGAGACCCAGTACTTC. This codes for CSATPGLGQETQYF. The chain links TRBV20-1 to TRBJ2-5; 8 positions agree with TRBD2. V trimming: 6 bases; J trimming: 1 base; junction bases outside the gene matches: 7. This CDR3 has 14 residues. The germline gives CDR1 DFQATT, CDR2 SNEGSKA (reference sequence).

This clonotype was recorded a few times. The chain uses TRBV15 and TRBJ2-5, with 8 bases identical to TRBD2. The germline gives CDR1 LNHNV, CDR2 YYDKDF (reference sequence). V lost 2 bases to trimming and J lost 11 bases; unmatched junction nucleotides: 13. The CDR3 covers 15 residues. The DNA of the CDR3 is TGTGCCACCAGCAGACGACTAGCGTCGCTGACTGAGCAGTACTTC. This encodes CATSRRLASLTEQYF.

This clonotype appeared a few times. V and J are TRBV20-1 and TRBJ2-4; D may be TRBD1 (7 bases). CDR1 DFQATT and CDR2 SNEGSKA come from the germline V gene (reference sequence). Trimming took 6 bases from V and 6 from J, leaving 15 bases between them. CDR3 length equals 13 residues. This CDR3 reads CSAPGGGVNIQYF. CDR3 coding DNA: TGCAGTGCCCCAGGGGGAGGTGTAAACATTCAGTACTTC.

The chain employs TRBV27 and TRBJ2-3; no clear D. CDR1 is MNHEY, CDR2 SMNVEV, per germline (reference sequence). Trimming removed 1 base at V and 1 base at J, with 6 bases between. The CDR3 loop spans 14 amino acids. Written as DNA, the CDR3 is TGTGCCAGCAGTTTATTAGACGGCACAGATACGCAGTATTTT. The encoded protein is CASSLLDGTDTQYF.

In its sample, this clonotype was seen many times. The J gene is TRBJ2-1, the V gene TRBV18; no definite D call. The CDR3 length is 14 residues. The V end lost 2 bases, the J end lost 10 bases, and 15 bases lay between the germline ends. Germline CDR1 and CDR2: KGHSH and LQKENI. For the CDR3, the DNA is TGTGCCAGCTCACCAAGGAGTCCCCCGGTGGAGCAGTTCTTC. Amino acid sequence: CASSPRSPPVEQFF.

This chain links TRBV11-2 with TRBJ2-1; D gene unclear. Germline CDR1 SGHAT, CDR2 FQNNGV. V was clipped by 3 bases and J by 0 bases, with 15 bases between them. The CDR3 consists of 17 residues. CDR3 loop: CASSLGLKESSYNEQFF. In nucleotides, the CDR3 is TGTGCCAGCAGCTTGGGTCTGAAGGAGAGCTCCTACAATGAGCAGTTCTTC. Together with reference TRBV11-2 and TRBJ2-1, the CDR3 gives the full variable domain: EAGVAQSPRYKIIEKRQSVAFWCNPISGHATLYWYQQILGQGPKLLIQFQNNGVVDDSQLPKDRFSAERLKGVDSTLKIQPAKLEDSAVYLCASSLGLKESSYNEQFFGPGTRLTVL.

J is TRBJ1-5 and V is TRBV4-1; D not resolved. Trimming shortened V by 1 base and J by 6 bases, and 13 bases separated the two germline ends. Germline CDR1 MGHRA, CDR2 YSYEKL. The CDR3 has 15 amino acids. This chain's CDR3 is CASSQGSGEGQPQHF. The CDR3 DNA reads TGCGCCAGCAGCCAAGGAAGCGGGGAGGGTCAGCCCCAGCATTTT.

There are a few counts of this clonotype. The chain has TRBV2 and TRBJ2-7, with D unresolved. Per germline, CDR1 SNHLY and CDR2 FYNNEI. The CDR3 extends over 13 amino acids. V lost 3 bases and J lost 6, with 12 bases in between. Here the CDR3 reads CASSDPSRSEQYF. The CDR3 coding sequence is TGTGCCAGCAGTGACCCTTCTAGGAGCGAGCAGTACTTC.

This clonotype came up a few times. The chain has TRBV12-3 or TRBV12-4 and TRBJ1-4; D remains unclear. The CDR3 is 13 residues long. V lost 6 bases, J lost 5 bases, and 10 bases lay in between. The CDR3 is CASSPDLNEKLFF. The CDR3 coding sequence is TGTGCCAGCAGCCCCGACCTCAATGAAAAACTGTTTTTT.

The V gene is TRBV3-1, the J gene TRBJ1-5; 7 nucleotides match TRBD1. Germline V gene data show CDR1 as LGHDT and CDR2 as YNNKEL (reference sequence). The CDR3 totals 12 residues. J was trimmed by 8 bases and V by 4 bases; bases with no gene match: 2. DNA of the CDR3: TGTGCCAGCAGCCGCGGACAGGAGCCCCAGCATTTT. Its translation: CASSRGQEPQHF.

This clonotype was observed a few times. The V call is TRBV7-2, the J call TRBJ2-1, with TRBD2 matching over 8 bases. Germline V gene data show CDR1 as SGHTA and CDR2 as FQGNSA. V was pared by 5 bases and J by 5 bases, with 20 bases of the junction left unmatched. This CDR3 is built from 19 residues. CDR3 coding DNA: TGTGCCAGCAGCCAGAGGACTAGCTCCTCCTTCAAAGTCGACAATGAGCAGTTCTTC. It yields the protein CASSQRTSSSFKVDNEQFF.

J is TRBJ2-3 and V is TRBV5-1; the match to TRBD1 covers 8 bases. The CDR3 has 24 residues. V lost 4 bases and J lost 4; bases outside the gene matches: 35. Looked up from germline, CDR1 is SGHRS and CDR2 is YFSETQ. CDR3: CASSPLWGQEPGLSGGPAADTQYF. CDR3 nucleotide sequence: TGCGCCAGCAGCCCCCTTTGGGGACAGGAACCCGGCCTCTCTGGCGGGCCAGCGGCAGATACGCAGTATTTT.

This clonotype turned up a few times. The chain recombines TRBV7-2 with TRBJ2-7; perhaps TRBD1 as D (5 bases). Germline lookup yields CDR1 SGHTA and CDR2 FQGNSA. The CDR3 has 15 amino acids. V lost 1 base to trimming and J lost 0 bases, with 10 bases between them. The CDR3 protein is CASSLGGYLSYEQYF. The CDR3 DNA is TGTGCCAGCAGCTTAGGGGGCTACCTCTCCTACGAGCAGTACTTC. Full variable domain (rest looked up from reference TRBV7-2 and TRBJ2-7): GAGVSQSPSNKVTEKGKDVELRCDPISGHTALYWYRQSLGQGLEFLIYFQGNSAPDKSGLPSDRFSAERTGGSVSTLTIQRTQQEDSAVYLCASSLGGYLSYEQYFGPGTRLTVT.

The DNA for the CDR3 is TGTGCCAGCAGCCATCTAGCGGGAGAAGGGAACAATGAGCAGTTCTTC. Translated, it gives CASSHLAGEGNNEQFF. The rearrangement joins TRBV7-9 to TRBJ2-1; 10 nucleotides agree with TRBD2. Per germline, CDR1 SEHNR and CDR2 FQNEAQ (reference sequence). V trimming: 5 bases; J trimming: 5 bases; junction bases outside the gene matches: 9. The CDR3 has 16 residues.

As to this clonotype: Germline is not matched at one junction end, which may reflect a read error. The DNA for the CDR3 is TGTGCCAGCGGCTTATCGGGGGATGGGTCGCCCCAGCATTTT. Translated, it gives CASGLSGDGSPQHF. This chain links TRBV7-9 with TRBJ1-5, with D possibly matching TRBD1 (5 bases). The CDR3 loop spans 14 amino acids. Germline loops: CDR1 SEHNR, CDR2 FQNEAQ (reference sequence).

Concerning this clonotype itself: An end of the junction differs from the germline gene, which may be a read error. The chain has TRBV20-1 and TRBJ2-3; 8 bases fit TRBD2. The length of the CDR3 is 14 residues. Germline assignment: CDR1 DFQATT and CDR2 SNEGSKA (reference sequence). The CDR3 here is CSVTDAGGTDAQYF. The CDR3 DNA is TGCAGTGTTACGGATGCGGGAGGAACAGATGCGCAGTATTTT.

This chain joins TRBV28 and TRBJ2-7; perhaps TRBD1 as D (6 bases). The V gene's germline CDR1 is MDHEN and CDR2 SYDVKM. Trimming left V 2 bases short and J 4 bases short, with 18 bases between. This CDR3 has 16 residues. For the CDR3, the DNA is TGTGCCAGCAGTTTACCATCGGGACCCCAGGGGTACGAGCAGTACTTC. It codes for CASSLPSGPQGYEQYF.